The 6 T cell receptor beta chains below were found in one sample sequenced in a study of shared clonotypes between healthy human individuals. Produced via immunoSEQ multiplex PCR; TCRdb's table is partial and in-frame only. Here the sample spans fewer than 850,000 clones, approximately 79% being singletons. The sample comprised memory CD4+ T cells sorted from blood. Subset noted: CD45RA-negative fraction. The receptors were sampled from a woman in her twenties or thirties in good health.

This clone was seen a handful of times. The chain carries TRBV27 and TRBJ1-2, with a weak D call TRBD1 (5 bases). Germline V gene data show CDR1 as MNHEY and CDR2 as SMNVEV (reference sequence). Trimming cost V 5 bases and J 8 bases, with 18 bases left between them. The CDR3 extends over 14 amino acids. CDR3 DNA: TGTGCCAGCAGTAAAGGCTGGCAGGGTGGGGGCTACACCTTC. Protein product: CASSKGWQGGGYTF.

This clone showed up just once. V gene TRBV5-1 combines with J gene TRBJ2-7; D call uncertain. Deletions cut 0 bases from V and 3 bases from J, with 10 bases between. The CDR3 totals 14 residues. From germline, CDR1 is SGHRS and CDR2 YFSETQ. The CDR3 spells CASSLENSGYEQYF. DNA of the CDR3: TGCGCCAGCAGCTTGGAGAATTCGGGCTACGAGCAGTACTTC.

This sequence joins TRBV7-2 and TRBJ2-7; D uncertain. This CDR3 spans 12 amino acids. The V end lost 5 bases, the J end lost 2 bases, and 7 bases lay between the germline ends. Germline CDR1 is SGHTA and CDR2 is FQGNSA. In nucleotides, the CDR3 is TGTGCCAGCAGCCAACAAGCCTACGAGCAGTACTTC. It codes for CASSQQAYEQYF.

The DNA of the CDR3 is TGTGCCAGCAGTCTACAGGGGGCGAACACCGGGGAGCTGTTTTTT. This sequence encodes CASSLQGANTGELFF. The chain has TRBV6-5 and TRBJ2-2; 8 bases are shared with TRBD1. This CDR3 comprises 15 residues. The ends lost 5 bases at V and 0 bases at J; junction bases unmatched: 2. Germline V gives CDR1 MNHEY, CDR2 SVGAGI.

This rearrangement joins TRBV7-6 to TRBJ2-5; 12 positions match TRBD2. The V and J ends lost 2 bases and 5 bases, in that order; junction bases with no gene match: 9. CDR1 and CDR2 from the germline V gene are SGHVS and FNYEAQ. The CDR3 extends over 17 amino acids. The CDR3 reads CASSLTPGLAGRETQYF. The CDR3 DNA follows: TGTGCCAGCAGCTTAACCCCTGGACTAGCGGGACGGGAGACCCAGTACTTC.

The V and J genes are TRBV7-8 and TRBJ2-5; no definite D call. V shed 1 base and J shed 5 bases, with 8 bases lying between them. The CDR3 has 13 amino acids. Germline CDR1 SGHVS, CDR2 FQNEAQ. The CDR3 here is CASSLGNVETQYF. The CDR3 DNA follows: TGTGCCAGCAGCTTAGGAAATGTTGAGACCCAGTACTTC.